The rows below give T cell receptor beta chains drawn from one sample of a study of blood T cell repertoires in COVID-19. TCRdb's copy holds only in-frame clones and misses some; the assay was immunoSEQ multiplex PCR. Found here are fewer than 35,000 clones, almost 90% of them singletons; the top ten hold about 1.4%. The sample consisted of peripheral blood. These receptors were taken from a man aged 55 to 70 with active COVID-19. The CDR3 runs from the conserved cysteine through the conserved F or W. Fields, in order: D gene, clone size, CDR3 length, J gene, V gene, CDR3 protein, CDR3 DNA. The D gene is left open where the match is weak. Size values are once, few and many counts, or a class for expanded clones, and some rows have none.

TRBD2 | - | 16 | TRBJ2-7 | TRBV5-4 | CASSLLGLSGGPEQYF | TGTGCCAGCAGCTTGTTAGGCCTAAGCGGGGGGCCCGAGCAGTACTTC
- | - | 16 | TRBJ2-3 | TRBV18 | CASSRNGGAPTDTQYF | TGTGCCAGCTCACGAAATGGCGGGGCCCCCACAGATACGCAGTATTTT
- | - | 12 | TRBJ2-7 | TRBV24-1 | CATSSGSYEQYF | TGTGCCACCAGTTCAGGATCCTACGAGCAGTACTTC
- | - | 17 | TRBJ1-2 | TRBV6-2/TRBV6-3 | CASSYLFARPGDYGYTF | TGTGCCAGCAGTTACCTGTTCGCCAGGCCCGGGGACTATGGCTACACCTTC
- | few | 13 | TRBJ1-1 | TRBV6-5 | CASSYGQNTEAFF | TGTGCCAGCAGTTACGGACAGAACACTGAAGCTTTCTTT
- | - | 13 | TRBJ1-1 | TRBV7-2 | CASSLQGNTEAFF | TGTGCCAGCAGCTTACAGGGTAACACTGAAGCTTTCTTT
- | - | 15 | TRBJ1-3 | TRBV28 | CASSFVGDSGNTIYF | TGTGCCAGCAGTTTTGTCGGGGACTCTGGAAACACCATATATTTT
TRBD1 | few | 18 | TRBJ1-5 | TRBV28 | CASSSPRQGANSNQPQHF | TGTGCCAGCAGCTCCCCGAGACAGGGGGCCAATAGCAATCAGCCCCAGCATTTT
- | - | 15 | TRBJ1-1 | TRBV18 | CASSPRGEIGTEAFF | TGTGCCAGCTCACCACGGGGGGAGATCGGTACTGAAGCTTTCTTT
TRBD1 | - | 14 | TRBJ2-2 | TRBV27 | CAPTGTGESGELFF | TGTGCCCCCACCGGGACAGGGGAGTCCGGGGAGCTGTTTTTT
- | - | 13 | TRBJ2-7 | TRBV28 | CASSFRGTYEQYF | TGTGCCAGCAGTTTCAGAGGGACCTACGAGCAGTACTTC